This TCR beta chain was captured by sequencing in a study of blood T cell repertoires in COVID-19. Study at large: Italy, Spain and the United States were the sources of the convalescent and acute COVID-19 samples.

As processed by the authors: Estimation of nucleated cell counts relied on the amplification of reference gene primers. Data came from immunoSEQ multiplex PCR; TCRdb stores just in-frame clones and leaves some out. V and J calls and clone size are copied from that table; D and trimming were computed from the DNA. The sample lists about 69,000 clones, nearly 80% occurring once. Trimming cost V 1 base and J 6 bases; bases outside gene matches: 0. The CDR3 is 13 residues long. Germline CDR1 MGHDK, CDR2 SYGVNS. The sequenced material came from peripheral blood. The chain joins TRBV25-1 to TRBJ1-2; 9 bases map to TRBD1. The TCR originated in a human donor in a cohort sampled during active COVID-19. The CDR3 loop is CASSEWDRDGYTF. The CDR3 nucleotides read TGTGCCAGCAGTGAATGGGACAGGGATGGCTACACCTTC.